This is a list of T cell receptor beta chains from one sample in a study of T cell responses to AZD1222 COVID-19 vaccine. Method: immunoSEQ multiplex PCR; TCRdb's copy keeps in-frame clones and lacks some. The top ten clones hold around 1.7% of a sample with 110,000 to 150,000 clones, more than 90% of them seen once. Material: peripheral blood, obtained on day 0 of AZD1222 vaccination. The receptors here all came from an adult in good health. Both conserved end residues are part of each CDR3. Each record gives: J gene, clone size, V gene, D gene, CDR3 DNA, CDR3 protein. A D gene is named only where the DNA matches it firmly. The size entry is marked missing in some rows and otherwise reads once, few, many or a size class.

TRBJ2-3 NA TRBV3-1/TRBV3-2 TRBD2 TGTGCCAGCAGCCAAGTAGCGGGAGGAAGCACAGATACGCAGTATTTT CASSQVAGGSTDTQYF
TRBJ2-7 NA TRBV4-2 TRBD2 TGTGCCAGCAGCCACCCCGGGACTAGTATCTCCTACGAGCAGTACTTC CASSHPGTSISYEQYF
TRBJ1-2 once TRBV28 TRBD1 TGTGCCAGCAGCGTCGACAGGGAAGTCGGCTACACCTTC CASSVDREVGYTF
TRBJ2-1 NA TRBV29-1 TRBD2 TGCAGCGTTGGGACTAGCGCGTACAATGAGCAGTTCTTC CSVGTSAYNEQFF
TRBJ2-1 NA TRBV5-4 NA TGTGCCAGCAGCTTGTTAGGCAGGGCGGTCAATGAGCAGTTCTTC CASSLLGRAVNEQFF
TRBJ2-7 NA TRBV28 NA TGTGCCAGCAGTTTAGTTCTGGGCTACGAGCAGTACTTC CASSLVLGYEQYF
TRBJ2-7 NA TRBV4-1 NA TGCGCCAGCAGCCAAGATCTGGGACTCACCTACGAGCAGTACTTC CASSQDLGLTYEQYF
TRBJ1-4 NA TRBV4-1 NA TGCGCCAGCAGCCAAGTTGGACTTTGGGGCGGCGATAATGAAAAACTGTTTTTT CASSQVGLWGGDNEKLFF
TRBJ1-5 NA TRBV28 TRBD1 TGTGCCAGCAGTCCGCGACAGGGGCATCAGCCCCAGCATTTT CASSPRQGHQPQHF
TRBJ2-1 NA TRBV30 TRBD2 TGTGCCTGGAGTCCCCGTGGGCTAGCGGGAGAGTCTCCCTCCTACAATGAGCAGTTCTTC CAWSPRGLAGESPSYNEQFF
TRBJ2-7 NA TRBV9 TRBD2 TGTGCCAGCAGCGCATCCGGGACTAGCGGGAGGAGGGGAGAGCAGTACTTC CASSASGTSGRRGEQYF
TRBJ1-2 NA TRBV2 TRBD1 TGTGCCAGCAGTGAACAGGGGGCTAACGGCTATGGCTACACCTTC CASSEQGANGYGYTF
TRBJ2-3 few TRBV6-1 NA TGTGCCAGCAGTGACAGCTTTGGCGATACGCAGTATTTT CASSDSFGDTQYF
TRBJ1-4 NA TRBV6-5 TRBD1 TGTGCCAGCAGTCCGCAGGGGGCGGATAATGAAAAACTGTTTTTT CASSPQGADNEKLFF
TRBJ2-7 few TRBV7-9 TRBD2 TGTGCCAGCAGCTTTGGCGGGAGAGACTACGAGCAGTACTTC CASSFGGRDYEQYF
TRBJ1-3 NA TRBV30 NA TGTGCCTGGAGTGTACTGATGGCGGGAACGCCCTCTGGAAACACCATATATTTT CAWSVLMAGTPSGNTIYF
TRBJ2-6 NA TRBV6-5 NA TGTGCCAGCAGTTACTCTGATGGGGCCAACGTCCTGACTTTC CASSYSDGANVLTF
TRBJ2-1 once TRBV6-1 TRBD2 TGTGCCAGCAGTGAAGGGGCTAGCGGGAGGAAGGGTGAGCAGTTCTTC CASSEGASGRKGEQFF
TRBJ1-2 NA TRBV6-1 NA TGTGCCAGCAGTGAAGCAAGGGACAACGGCTACACCTTC CASSEARDNGYTF
TRBJ1-5 NA TRBV27 NA TGTGCCAGCAGTCCCAAAATGGTCCGCGTCACAGCGATGGATCAGCCCCAGCATTTT CASSPKMVRVTAMDQPQHF
TRBJ1-5 NA TRBV18 NA TGTGCCAGCTCACCACAGGGAAGTCAGCCCCAGCATTTT CASSPQGSQPQHF
TRBJ1-2 NA TRBV13 NA TGTGCCAGCAGCTCAATATTAGGGTCTAACGGCTACACCTTC CASSSILGSNGYTF
TRBJ1-4 NA TRBV6-5 NA TGTGCCAGCAGTTACTCGGTTGGGGGGCGGGAAAAACTGTTTTTT CASSYSVGGREKLFF
TRBJ2-7 NA TRBV7-3 NA TGTGCCAGCATCCTAGGGGCAGGGACCTACGAGCAGTACTTC CASILGAGTYEQYF
TRBJ2-6 NA TRBV30 NA TGTGCAGGGCCAGGGGCCAACGTCCTGACTTTC CAGPGANVLTF